This T cell receptor (beta chain) was retrieved from a study of OX40 agonist ivuxolimab in advanced cancers. As for the study more broadly: The costimulatory receptor OX40 (CD134) was targeted by ivuxolimab, a fully human IgG2 agonistic monoclonal antibody. Intravenous ivuxolimab was administered to patients every 2 weeks at six dose levels: 0.01, 0.1, 0.3, 1.5, 3 and 10 mg/kg. Of the approximately 50 dose-escalation patients, hepatocellular carcinoma was present in roughly 19, melanoma in approximately 15, renal cell carcinoma in 9 and head and neck cancer in 9. A male proportion of 70% to 90% and a mean age of around 60 years, ranging from 23 to 79, were recorded for the dose-escalation cohort. Prior anti-PD-1, anti-PD-L1 or anti-CTLA-4 therapy was permitted, and 40% to 50% of dose-escalation patients had received checkpoint inhibitors. Partial responses occurred in three dose-escalation patients, of whom one had hepatocellular carcinoma and two had cutaneous melanoma. Peripheral TCRbeta sequencing was intended to test whether TCR sequence diversity was altered and clonal T-cell expansion was caused by ivuxolimab. The monotherapy dose-escalation portion (N of about 57 patients) of the phase I ivuxolimab trial is reported in the paper. The full study reports these points: At doses from 0.1 to 3.0 mg/kg, clonal expansion was seen in both CD4+ and CD8+ blood T cells between baseline and week 6. Low levels of normalized T-cell clonal expansion were also seen in some patients who did not respond. The antigen specificity of the clonally expanded peripheral T cells was not determined. After ivuxolimab, expanded clones were on average more numerous among CD8+ T cells than among CD4+ T cells. Partial responders in the 0.1-3.0 mg/kg groups had among the lowest normalized peripheral clonal expansion, especially among CD8+ T cells.

A remark on this clone: What this receptor recognizes is not known. No much larger clone exists at a distance of one base, and base qualities are not known.

Patients with a history of autoimmune disease or receiving systemic immunosuppression were excluded from the trial. In every dose cohort, peripheral blood was drawn for TCR sequencing at baseline, cycle 4 day 1, and cycle 7 day 1. The samples were drawn from a first-in-human, open-label, multicenter phase I dose-escalation trial of ivuxolimab. Adults with locally advanced or metastatic melanoma, renal cell carcinoma, hepatocellular carcinoma or head and neck squamous cell carcinoma were enrolled in the trial. Before TCR sequencing, CD4+ T cells and CD8+ T cells from peripheral blood were sorted into separate populations. To sequence the TCRbeta CDR3 region, genomic DNA was isolated from the sorted cells. The immunoSEQ Assay was used to sequence the TCRbeta CDR3 regions. TCRdb took over this immuneACCESS table, retaining in-frame rearrangements with V and J assigned. Such tables are incomplete; in checked studies, under half of the missing clones stem from an unresolved V gene, and the remainder is unexplained. Within this sample are around 39,000 clones, with roughly four fifths of them counted one time only. The ten largest make up less than 2% of the sample.

The source was CD4+ or CD8+ T cells sorted from blood, collected in a trial of the OX40 agonist ivuxolimab. This TCR was recovered from an adult with an advanced solid tumor such as melanoma, head and neck, liver or kidney cancer.

The encoded CDR3 is CASSSRTGGAGTEAFF. Here is the DNA: TGTGCCAGCAGCTCTAGGACAGGGGGCGCGGGCACTGAAGCTTTCTTT. In this chain, TRBV7-6 is recombined with TRBJ1-1, and TRBD1 aligns with 11 junction nucleotides. The CDR3 holds 16 amino acids from the cysteine to the phenylalanine. Of the read, only the CDR3 DNA is kept; its 48 bases are in frame from base 1. CDR1 SGHVS and CDR2 FNYEAQ are derived from the germline V gene. The germline V and J ends show losses of 4 bases and 4 bases respectively, and no gene match explains 8 bases of the junction.